This paragraph covers one T cell receptor beta chain sequence. Antigen: not known. The data are from a study of post-analysis software for immune sequencing data. Study details: Patients with relapsing-remitting, secondary progressive and progressive-relapsing multiple sclerosis courses were all represented. Study-level results: Batch-matched samples strongly co-clustered by F measure. There was significantly lower normalized Chao1 diversity in multiple sclerosis patients than in controls.

Sequencing libraries made from TCR beta cDNA carried unique molecular identifiers. T cells numbering about 0.85 to 11 million yielded cDNA molecules that totaled roughly 0.5 million. Using its own MiXCR run on the PCR reads, TCRdb lists one record per CDR3 protein. The table records approximately 350,000 distinct CDR3 sequences, around a third of them present only once. The sequence was obtained from a girl aged 10 to 17 with multiple sclerosis. The material sequenced was blood.

As DNA, the CDR3 is TGTGCCAGCTCACCACCGATTATAGAGACCCAGTACTTC. Protein product: CASSPPIIETQYF. The gene calls are TRBV18 and TRBJ2-5, with D hard to call. The V gene lost 0 bases and the J gene lost 4 bases, with 6 bases spanning the gap. The CDR3 loop spans 13 amino acids. CDR1 is KGHSH, CDR2 LQKENI, per germline.